Included here is one T cell receptor (beta chain) sequence, with context. The data originate from a study of blood T cell repertoires in COVID-19. Study details: The analysed material was cDNA or gDNA that came from T cells, B-cell-depleted T cells, or PBMCs.

In the original workflow: Amplifying reference gene primers gave estimates of nucleated cell counts. Assay used: immunoSEQ multiplex PCR; TCRdb lists only in-frame clones, some missing. The V and J calls and clone size are taken from that table; D and trimming were inferred from the DNA. The sample contains about 210,000 clones, 70% to 90% of which appear only once. In germline, CDR1 is SEHNR, CDR2 FQNEAQ (reference sequence). This CDR3 region has 15 residues. Trimming left V 5 bases short and J 2 bases short, with 10 bases between. This study enrolled people aged roughly 18 to 89 from approximately 24 US geographic areas.

The chain couples TRBV7-9 to TRBJ2-6; D might be TRBD1 (6 bases). This TCR was sampled from a man aged 40-49 years who had recovered from COVID-19. The sample comprised PBMCs or T cells enriched from blood (not recorded which). CDR3 sequence reads: CASSRRQAGANVLTF. CDR3 in DNA: TGTGCCAGCAGCCGAAGACAGGCTGGGGCCAACGTCCTGACTTTC. The full variable domain, in which reference TRBV7-9 and TRBJ2-6 provide the parts outside the CDR3, is DTGVSQNPRHKITKRGQNVTFRCDPISEHNRLYWYRQTLGQGPEFLTYFQNEAQLEKSRLLSDRFSAERPKGSFSTLEIQRTEQGDSAMYLCASSRRQAGANVLTFGAGSRLTVL.